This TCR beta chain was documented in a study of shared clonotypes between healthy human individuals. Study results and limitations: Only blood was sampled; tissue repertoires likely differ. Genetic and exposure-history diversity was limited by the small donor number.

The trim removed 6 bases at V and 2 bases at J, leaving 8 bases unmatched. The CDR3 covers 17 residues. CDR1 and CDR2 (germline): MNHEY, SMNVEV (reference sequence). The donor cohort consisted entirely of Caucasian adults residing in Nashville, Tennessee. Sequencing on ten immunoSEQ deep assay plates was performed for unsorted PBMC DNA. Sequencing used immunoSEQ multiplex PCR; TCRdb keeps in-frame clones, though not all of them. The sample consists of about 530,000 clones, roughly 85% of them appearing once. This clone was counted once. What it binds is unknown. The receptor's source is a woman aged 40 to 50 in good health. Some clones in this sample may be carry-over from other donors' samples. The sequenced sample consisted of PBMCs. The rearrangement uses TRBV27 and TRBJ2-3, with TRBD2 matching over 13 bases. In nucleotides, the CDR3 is TGTGCCAGCAGCCCCCGGGGACTAGCGGGGAACACAGATACGCAGTATTTT. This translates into CASSPRGLAGNTDTQYF.